This T cell receptor (beta chain) stems from a study of shared clonotypes between healthy human individuals. Study results and caveats: Naive subsets generally exceeded memory subsets in estimated richness.

The study enrolled healthy HIV-negative adults without recent acute infections or vaccinations as donors. The donors were all Caucasian adults (living in Nashville, Tennessee). The test was conducted at deep level. Clones were read by immunoSEQ multiplex PCR, and TCRdb kept only the in-frame ones, dropping some. Of millions of clones listed, approximately 95% are singletons. Trimming took 2 bases from V and 7 from J, leaving 14 bases between them. The CDR3 length is 14 residues. Germline assignment: CDR1 SQVTM and CDR2 ANQGSEA. This clone was seen a single time. The antigen remains undetermined. V usage is TRBV29-1 and J usage is TRBJ2-2; D not certain. The sequence came from a man aged 18 to 30 in good health. The sample consisted of naive CD4+ T cells sorted from blood. Described subset: CD45RA+ positively selected. The CDR3 region is CSVENVLKSGELFF. Here the CDR3 DNA reads TGCAGCGTTGAAAACGTCTTGAAGAGCGGGGAGCTGTTTTTT.